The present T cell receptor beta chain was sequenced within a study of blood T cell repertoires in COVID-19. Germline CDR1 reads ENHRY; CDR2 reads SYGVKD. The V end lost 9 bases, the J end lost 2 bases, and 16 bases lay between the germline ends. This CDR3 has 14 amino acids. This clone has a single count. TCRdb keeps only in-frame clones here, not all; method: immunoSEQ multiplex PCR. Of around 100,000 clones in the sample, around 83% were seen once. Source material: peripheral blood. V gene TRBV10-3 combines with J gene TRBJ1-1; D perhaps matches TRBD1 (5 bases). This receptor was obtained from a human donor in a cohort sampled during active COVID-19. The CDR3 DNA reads TGTGCCATAGGGAGGGGCTCGACAAACACTGAAGCTTTCTTT. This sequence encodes CAIGRGSTNTEAFF.